These 2 T cell receptor beta chains originate from one sample sequenced in a study of blood T cell repertoires in COVID-19. Method: immunoSEQ multiplex PCR; TCRdb's copy keeps in-frame clones and lacks some. The table shows hundreds of thousands of clones, with around nine tenths occurring only once. Source material: peripheral blood. All receptors come from a woman under 30 who had recovered from COVID-19.

This clone appeared once. The chain carries TRBV7-9 and TRBJ2-1, with D tentatively TRBD2 (5 bases). The CDR3 sequence is 12 residues long. CDR1 and CDR2 from the germline V gene are SEHNR and FQNEAQ (reference sequence). CDR3 sequence reads: CSVAPSYNEQFF. In DNA form, the CDR3 reads TGTTCGGTAGCGCCGAGCTACAATGAGCAGTTCTTC.

V and J are TRBV7-9 and TRBJ1-5; D ambiguous. V gave up 4 bases and J gave up 2 bases, with 9 bases separating them. Per the germline V gene, CDR1 is SEHNR and CDR2 is FQNEAQ (reference sequence). This CDR3 is built from 14 residues. In nucleotides, the CDR3 is TGTGCCAGCAGCTCTGAGGGCGGCAATCAGCCCCAGCATTTT. This encodes CASSSEGGNQPQHF.